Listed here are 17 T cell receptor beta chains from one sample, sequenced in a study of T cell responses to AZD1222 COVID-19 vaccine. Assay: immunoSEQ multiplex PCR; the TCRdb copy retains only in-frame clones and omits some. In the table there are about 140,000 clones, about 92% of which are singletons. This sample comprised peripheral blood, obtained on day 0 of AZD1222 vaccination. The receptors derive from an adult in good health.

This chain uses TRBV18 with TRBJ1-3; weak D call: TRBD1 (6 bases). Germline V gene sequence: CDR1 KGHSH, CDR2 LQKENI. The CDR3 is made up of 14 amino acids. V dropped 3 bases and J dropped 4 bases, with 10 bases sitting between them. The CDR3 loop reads CASSPGASGNTIYF. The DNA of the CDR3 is TGTGCCAGCTCACCGGGGGCGTCCGGAAACACCATATATTTT.

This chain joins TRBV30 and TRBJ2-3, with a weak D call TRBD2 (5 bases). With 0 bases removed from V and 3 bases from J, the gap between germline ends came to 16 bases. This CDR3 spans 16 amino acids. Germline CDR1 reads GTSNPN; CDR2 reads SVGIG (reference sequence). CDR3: CAWSVILGVRTDTQYF. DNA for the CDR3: TGTGCCTGGAGTGTAATCCTGGGAGTACGGACAGATACGCAGTATTTT.

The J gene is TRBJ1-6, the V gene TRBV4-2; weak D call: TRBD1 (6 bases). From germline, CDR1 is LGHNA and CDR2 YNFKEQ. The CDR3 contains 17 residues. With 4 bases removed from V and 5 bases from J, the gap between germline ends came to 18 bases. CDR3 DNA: TGTGCCAGCAGCCGAGTAAAAGGGGGAAGGGATAATTCACCCCTCCACTTT. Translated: CASSRVKGGRDNSPLHF.

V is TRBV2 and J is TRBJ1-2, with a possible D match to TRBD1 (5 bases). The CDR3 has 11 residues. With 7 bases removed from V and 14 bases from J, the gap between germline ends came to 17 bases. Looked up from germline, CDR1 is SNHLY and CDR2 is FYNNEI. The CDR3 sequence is CASTSGGSNTF. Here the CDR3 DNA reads TGTGCCAGCACCAGTGGGGGGTCGAATACCTTC.

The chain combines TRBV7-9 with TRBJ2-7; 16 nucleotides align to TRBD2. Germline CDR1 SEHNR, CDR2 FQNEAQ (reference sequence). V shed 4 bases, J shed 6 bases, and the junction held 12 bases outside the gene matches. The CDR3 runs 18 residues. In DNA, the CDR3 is TGTGCCAGCAGCTCGGGACTAGCGGGAGGGCCGCGGGGGTTCGAGCAGTACTTC. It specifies CASSSGLAGGPRGFEQYF.

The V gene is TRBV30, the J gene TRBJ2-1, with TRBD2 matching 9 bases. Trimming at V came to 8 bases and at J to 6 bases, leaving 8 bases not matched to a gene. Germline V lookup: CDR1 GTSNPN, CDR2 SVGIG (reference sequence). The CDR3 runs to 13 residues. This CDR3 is CAGLAGVINEQFF. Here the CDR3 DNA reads TGTGCCGGCTTAGCGGGAGTGATCAATGAGCAGTTCTTC.

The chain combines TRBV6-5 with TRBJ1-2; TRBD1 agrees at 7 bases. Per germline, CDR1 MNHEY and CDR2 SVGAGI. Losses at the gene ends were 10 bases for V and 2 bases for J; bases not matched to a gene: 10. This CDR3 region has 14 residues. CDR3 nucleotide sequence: TGTGCCACCCGGGCTGACAGGGCAAACTATGGCTACACCTTC. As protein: CATRADRANYGYTF.

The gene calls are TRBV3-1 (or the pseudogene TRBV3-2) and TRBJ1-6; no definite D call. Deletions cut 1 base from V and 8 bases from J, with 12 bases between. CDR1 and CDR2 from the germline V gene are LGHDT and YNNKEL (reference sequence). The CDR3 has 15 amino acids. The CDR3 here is CASSQGHNPDSPLHF. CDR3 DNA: TGTGCCAGCAGCCAAGGACATAATCCGGATTCACCCCTCCACTTT.

The CDR3: CASSYSGSGTGNNEQFF. CDR3 sequence (DNA): TGTGCCAGCAGTTATAGCGGTAGCGGAACCGGGAACAATGAGCAGTTCTTC. This chain links TRBV28 with TRBJ2-1; TRBD2 might be the D (6 bases). Germline CDR1 and CDR2: MDHEN and SYDVKM. Trimming shortened V by 4 bases and J by 5 bases, and 21 bases separated the two germline ends. The CDR3 length is 17 residues.

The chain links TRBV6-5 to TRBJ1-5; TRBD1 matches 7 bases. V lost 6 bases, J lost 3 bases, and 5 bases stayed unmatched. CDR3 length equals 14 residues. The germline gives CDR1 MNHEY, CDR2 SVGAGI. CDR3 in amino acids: CASRQGIYNQPQHF. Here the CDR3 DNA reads TGTGCCAGCAGACAGGGGATCTACAATCAGCCCCAGCATTTT.

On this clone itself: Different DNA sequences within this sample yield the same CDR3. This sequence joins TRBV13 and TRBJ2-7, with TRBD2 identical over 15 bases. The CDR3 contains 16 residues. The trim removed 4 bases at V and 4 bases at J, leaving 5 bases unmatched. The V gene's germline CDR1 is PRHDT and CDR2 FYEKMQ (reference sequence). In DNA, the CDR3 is TGTGCCAGCAGCTCGACCGGGACTAGCGGGGGGTACGAGCAGTACTTC. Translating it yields CASSSTGTSGGYEQYF.

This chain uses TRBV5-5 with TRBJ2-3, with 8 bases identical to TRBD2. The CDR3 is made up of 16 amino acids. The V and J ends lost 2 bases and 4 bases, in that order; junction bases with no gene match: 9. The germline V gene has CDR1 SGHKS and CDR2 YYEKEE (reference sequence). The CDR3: CASSFPSGSRSDTQYF. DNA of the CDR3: TGTGCCAGCAGCTTTCCCAGCGGGAGCAGATCAGATACGCAGTATTTT.

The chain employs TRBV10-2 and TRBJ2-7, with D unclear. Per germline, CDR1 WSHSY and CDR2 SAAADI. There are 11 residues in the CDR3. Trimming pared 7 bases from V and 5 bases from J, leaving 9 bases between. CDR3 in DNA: TGCGCCAGCACCTCCTTGGACGAGCAGTACTTC. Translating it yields CASTSLDEQYF.

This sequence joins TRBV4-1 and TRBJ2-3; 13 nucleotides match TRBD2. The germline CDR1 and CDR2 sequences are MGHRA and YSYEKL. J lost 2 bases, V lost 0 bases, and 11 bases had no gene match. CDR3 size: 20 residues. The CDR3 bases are TGCGCCAGCAGCCAAGATAAACTAGCGGGAGGGACTTCAGCCACAGATACGCAGTATTTT. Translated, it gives CASSQDKLAGGTSATDTQYF.

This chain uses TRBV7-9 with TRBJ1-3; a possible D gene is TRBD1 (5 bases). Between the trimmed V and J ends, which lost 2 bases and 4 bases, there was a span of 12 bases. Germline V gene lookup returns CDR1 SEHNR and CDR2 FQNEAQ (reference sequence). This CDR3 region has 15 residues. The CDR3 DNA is TGTGCCAGCAGCTTATACGGGACTTCAGGAAACACCATATATTTT. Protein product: CASSLYGTSGNTIYF. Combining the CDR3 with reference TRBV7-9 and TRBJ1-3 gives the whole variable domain DTGVSQNPRHKITKRGQNVTFRCDPISEHNRLYWYRQTLGQGPEFLTYFQNEAQLEKSRLLSDRFSAERPKGSFSTLEIQRTEQGDSAMYLCASSLYGTSGNTIYFGEGSWLTVV.

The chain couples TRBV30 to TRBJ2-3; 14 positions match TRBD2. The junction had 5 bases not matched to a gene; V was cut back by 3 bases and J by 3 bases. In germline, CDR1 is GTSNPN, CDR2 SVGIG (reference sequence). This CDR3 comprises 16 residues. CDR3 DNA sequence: TGTGCCTGGAGCGGGACTAGCGGGAGTGGAACAGATACGCAGTATTTT. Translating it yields CAWSGTSGSGTDTQYF.

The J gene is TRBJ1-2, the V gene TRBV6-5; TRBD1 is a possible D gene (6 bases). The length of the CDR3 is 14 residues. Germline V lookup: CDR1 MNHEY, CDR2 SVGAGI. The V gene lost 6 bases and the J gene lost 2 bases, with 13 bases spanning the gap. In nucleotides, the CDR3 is TGTGCCAGCAGCCCAGGACAGACCAACTATGGCTACACCTTC. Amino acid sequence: CASSPGQTNYGYTF.